This section outlines one T cell receptor (beta chain) sequence together with its context. Germline CDR1 and CDR2: SQVTM and ANQGSEA. This CDR3 contains 15 residues. V dropped 0 bases and J dropped 2 bases, with 12 bases sitting between them. Authors' analysis steps: Amplification of reference gene primers provided the estimated nucleated cell counts. Some clones are missing from TCRdb's copy, which holds only in-frame ones; the method was immunoSEQ multiplex PCR. The DNA was the basis for D and trimming; V, J and clone size are from that table. The sample comprises around 150,000 clones, 80% to 90% of which are singletons, and 4% to 4.5% rests with the top ten. The sample originates from a study of blood T cell repertoires in COVID-19. Study in general: The United States, Italy and Spain were the sources of the acute and convalescent COVID-19 samples. T cells, B-cell-depleted T cells, or PBMCs supplied cDNA or gDNA.

The receptor was derived from a woman between 40 and 55 years old with acute or convalescent COVID-19. The material sequenced was peripheral blood. V is TRBV29-1 and J is TRBJ2-3; D perhaps matches TRBD2 (5 bases). The CDR3 region has the DNA TGCAGCGTTGAAGATAGCAGCGGACTCACAGATACGCAGTATTTT. Residues: CSVEDSSGLTDTQYF.